This TCR beta chain is drawn from a study of cytomegalovirus exposure and HLA in healthy donors. Concerning this clone: What it binds is unknown.

General study results and limits: Some segments of the V type, notably TRBV6-2 and TRBV6-3, were excluded as indistinguishable.

CDR1 is MNHEY and CDR2 is SVGAGI in the germline V gene. The CDR3 has 16 amino acids. Trimming took 1 base from V and 8 from J; bases not matched to a gene: 6. The PCR made use of 60 Vbeta and 13 Jbeta primers. Measured with immunoSEQ multiplex PCR; TCRdb has only the in-frame clones, and not every one. This table holds 80,000 to 95,000 clones, 70% to 80% found once. The receptor comes from a middle-aged woman in good health and CMV-seropositive. Material: PBMCs. The chain has TRBV6-5 and TRBJ1-6; 9 bases match TRBD1. The CDR3 sequence: CASSYYRDRVYSPLHF. CDR3 bases: TGTGCCAGCAGTTACTACCGGGACAGGGTTTATTCACCCCTCCACTTT.